One and the same sample provided the 14 T cell receptor beta chains below, sequenced in a study of CD8+ T cells in alopecia areata. Noted treatment: oral pan-JAK inhibitor, 5-10 mg twice daily. The sequencing template was cDNA reverse transcribed from extracted RNA. TCRdb's table, derived via immunoSEQ multiplex PCR, lists solely in-frame clones and lacks some. The sample lists fewer than 250,000 clones; around 65% were seen once. This sample comprised CD4+ T cells sorted from blood, obtained at week 4, from a patient treated with tofacitinib. Every receptor here comes from a human donor with alopecia areata.

CDR3 nucleotide sequence: TGTGCCTGGAGTCCCTCGGGGGCAGATACGCAGTATTTT. Its translation is CAWSPSGADTQYF. The chain links TRBV30 to TRBJ2-3; D is perhaps TRBD2 (6 bases). The length of the CDR3 is 13 residues. Trimming took 2 bases from V and 4 from J, leaving 10 bases between them. Looked up from germline, CDR1 is GTSNPN and CDR2 is SVGIG (reference sequence). Looking up the rest from reference TRBV30 and TRBJ2-3 gives the full variable domain: SQTIHQWPATLVQPVGSPLSLECTVEGTSNPNLYWYRQAAGRGLQLLFYSVGIGQISSEVPQNLSASRPQDRQFILSSKKLLLSDSGFYLCAWSPSGADTQYFGPGTRLTVL.

This clone was detected only once. The chain employs TRBV4-2 and TRBJ2-3; 8 bases fit TRBD2. V dropped 0 bases and J dropped 2; count of bases not matched to a gene: 10. Germline CDR1 LGHNA, CDR2 YNFKEQ. This CDR3 contains 18 residues. Here the CDR3 reads CASSQEVLAGGLTDTQYF. In DNA, the CDR3 is TGTGCCAGCAGCCAAGAGGTCCTGGCGGGGGGCCTCACAGATACGCAGTATTTT.

The chain joins TRBV30 to TRBJ2-4; possible D gene TRBD1, 6 bases. V lost 1 base and J 13 bases, leaving 17 bases between the germline ends. This CDR3 has 13 residues. Germline lookup yields CDR1 GTSNPN and CDR2 SVGIG (reference sequence). The CDR3 loop reads CAWSAVRWGRQYF. CDR3 sequence (DNA): TGTGCCTGGAGTGCCGTTAGGTGGGGGCGACAGTACTTC.

V gene TRBV9 combines with J gene TRBJ1-6, with D perhaps matching TRBD1 (6 bases). The CDR3 is made up of 16 amino acids. V lost 4 bases to trimming and J lost 7 bases, with 18 bases between them. Germline values: CDR1 SGDLS, CDR2 YYNGEE. The CDR3 region has the DNA TGTGCCAGCAGCCCTCGGTCGGGGGGGCTAAATTCACCCCTCCACTTT. It specifies CASSPRSGGLNSPLHF. The whole variable domain, filled in from reference TRBV9 and TRBJ1-6, reads DSGVTQTPKHLITATGQRVTLRCSPRSGDLSVYWYQQSLDQGLQFLIQYYNGEERAKGNILERFSAQQFPDLHSELNLSSLELGDSALYFCASSPRSGGLNSPLHFGNGTRLTVT.

This clone turned up a few times. The chain employs TRBV9 and TRBJ2-5, with D possibly being TRBD1 or TRBD2 (5 bases each). The CDR3 length is 14 residues. Germline V gene data show CDR1 as SGDLS and CDR2 as YYNGEE. V lost 4 bases, J lost 5 bases, and 15 bases lay in between. The CDR3 spells CASSTRGDWETQYF. DNA of the CDR3: TGTGCCAGCAGCACCCGAGGGGATTGGGAGACCCAGTACTTC.

The CDR3 DNA sequence: TGTGCCAGCACGAGTCCTCTAAGTGTCTATGGCTACACCTTC. Protein sequence: CASTSPLSVYGYTF. The chain employs TRBV6-5 and TRBJ1-2; D gene ambiguous. From germline, CDR1 is MNHEY and CDR2 SVGAGI. The CDR3 has 14 residues. The V end was cut by 7 bases, the J end by 4 bases, with 16 bases between.

This clone was observed many times. The V gene is TRBV10-3, the J gene TRBJ2-3, with TRBD2 identical over 8 bases. J gave up 0 bases and V 5 bases, and 4 bases lay outside the gene matches. Germline CDR1 and CDR2: ENHRY and SYGVKD. The CDR3 runs to 15 residues. CDR3 region: CAISPTGGSTDTQYF. The CDR3, as DNA: TGTGCCATCAGTCCGACGGGGGGGAGCACAGATACGCAGTATTTT.

The rearrangement uses TRBV4-3 and TRBJ1-1; the D is unclear. V was clipped by 4 bases and J by 0 bases, with 6 bases between them. CDR1 and CDR2 from the germline V gene are LGHNA and YSLEER. CDR3 length equals 13 residues. CDR3 protein: CASSRGLNTEAFF. The CDR3 region has the DNA TGCGCCAGCAGCCGGGGTTTGAACACTGAAGCTTTCTTT.

This chain joins TRBV19 and TRBJ1-5; possible D gene TRBD1, 6 bases. Germline V CDR1 and CDR2: LNHDA, SQIVND (reference sequence). This CDR3 contains 16 residues. The germline V and J ends were trimmed by 4 bases and 4 bases, with 17 bases remaining between them. The CDR3 loop reads CASSRPLTGKNQPQHF. The CDR3 bases are TGTGCCAGTAGTAGACCCTTAACAGGGAAGAATCAGCCCCAGCATTTT.

V gene TRBV27 combines with J gene TRBJ1-6, with 10 bases identical to TRBD1. CDR1 and CDR2 (germline): MNHEY, SMNVEV (reference sequence). The CDR3 is made up of 15 amino acids. Unmatched junction bases numbered 3, after V lost 4 bases and J lost 6 bases. The CDR3 reads CASSSRTGGNSPLHF. CDR3 sequence (DNA): TGTGCCAGCAGTTCCAGGACAGGGGGTAATTCACCCCTCCACTTT.

The sample holds a few counts of this clone. V and J are TRBV7-9 and TRBJ1-2; tentatively, D is TRBD1 (5 bases). The CDR3 extends over 13 amino acids. CDR1 and CDR2 (germline): SEHNR, FQNEAQ (reference sequence). V dropped 5 bases and J dropped 3 bases, with 10 bases sitting between them. The CDR3 is CASSLQGDYGYTF. CDR3 sequence (DNA): TGTGCCAGCAGCCTCCAGGGTGACTATGGCTACACCTTC.

The chain couples TRBV29-1 to TRBJ2-7; tentatively, D is TRBD2 (5 bases). V dropped 2 bases and J dropped 7 bases, with 18 bases sitting between them. CDR3 length: 14 residues. Germline values: CDR1 SQVTM, CDR2 ANQGSEA. CDR3 sequence (DNA): TGCAGCGTTGAACCGGCAGGCTCTCGGGGAGAGCAGTACTTC. Residues: CSVEPAGSRGEQYF.

The V and J genes are TRBV2 and TRBJ2-5; D may match TRBD1 or TRBD2 (6 bases each). CDR1 is SNHLY, CDR2 FYNNEI, per germline. The CDR3 loop spans 16 amino acids. V was trimmed by 6 bases and J by 0 bases, leaving 17 bases between them. This CDR3 is CASSEGGYTYQETQYF. The CDR3, as DNA: TGTGCCAGCAGCGAGGGGGGATACACGTACCAAGAGACCCAGTACTTC.

The chain recombines TRBV11-2 with TRBJ2-7; D not resolved. V lost 5 bases to trimming and J lost 6 bases, with 14 bases between them. Germline V lookup: CDR1 SGHAT, CDR2 FQNNGV. This CDR3 comprises 13 residues. In nucleotides, the CDR3 is TGTGCCAGCAGCCCCGCTGGGGAAGGCGAGCAGTACTTC. This sequence encodes CASSPAGEGEQYF.